Given below is one TCR beta chain in context. What it binds is not known. Splitting the CD4+ cells yielded a CD45RA+ naive subset and a CD45RA-negative memory subset. This sample stems from a study of shared clonotypes between healthy human individuals. The wider study: There were three CD4 naive, three CD4 memory, two CD8 naive and one CD8 memory plates per donor.

Sequenced by immunoSEQ multiplex PCR; TCRdb stores in-frame clones only, minus some. The data contain about 2.4 million clones, approximately 94% of them seen just once; the ten biggest clones take up 0.14%. Study results and caveats: Larger estimated richness was generally recorded for naive subsets relative to memory subsets. The study found lower generation probabilities in non-shared clonotypes than in those shared by all four donors.

Sample: naive CD4+ T cells sorted from blood. The subset was: CD45RA+ positively selected. The origin of this receptor is a man between 18 and 29 years old in good health.

The CDR3 loop is CASSNQGARAQHF. CDR3 sequence (DNA): TGTGCCAGTAGTAACCAAGGGGCTCGGGCCCAGCATTTT. The gene calls are TRBV19 and TRBJ1-5; a weak D match, TRBD1 (5 bases). The CDR3 covers 13 residues. Germline values: CDR1 LNHDA, CDR2 SQIVND (reference sequence). V was pared by 4 bases and J by 11 bases, with 15 bases between.